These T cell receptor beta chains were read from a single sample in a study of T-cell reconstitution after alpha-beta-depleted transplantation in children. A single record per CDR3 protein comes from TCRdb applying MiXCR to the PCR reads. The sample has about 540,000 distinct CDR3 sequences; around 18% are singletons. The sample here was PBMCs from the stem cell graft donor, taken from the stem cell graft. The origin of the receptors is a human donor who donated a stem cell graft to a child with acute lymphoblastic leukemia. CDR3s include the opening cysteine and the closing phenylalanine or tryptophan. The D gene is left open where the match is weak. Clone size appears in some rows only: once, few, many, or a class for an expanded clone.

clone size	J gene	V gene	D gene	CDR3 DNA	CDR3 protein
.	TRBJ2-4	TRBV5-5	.	TGTGCCAGCAGCTTGCCAGGGGGGGCCATTCAGTACTTC	CASSLPGGAIQYF
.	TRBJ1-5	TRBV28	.	TGTGCCAGCAGTTTTCGGGGGGGGGACAATCAGCCCCAGCATTTT	CASSFRGGDNQPQHF
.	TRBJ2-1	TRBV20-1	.	TGCAGTGCCCTAACGCTGGACTGGTCCTACAATGAGCAGTTCTTC	CSALTLDWSYNEQFF
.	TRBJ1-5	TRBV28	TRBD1	TGTGCCAGCAGGTCAACCGGGACAGGGGGGAATCAGCCCCAGCATTTT	CASRSTGTGGNQPQHF
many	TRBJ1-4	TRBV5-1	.	TGCGCCAGCAGCTTGGCAGGGTCTGACGAAAAACTGTTTTTT	CASSLAGSDEKLFF
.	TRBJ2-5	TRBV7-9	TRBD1	TGTGCCAGCAGCCCTCGGGACAGGGAAGAGACCCAGTACTTC	CASSPRDREETQYF
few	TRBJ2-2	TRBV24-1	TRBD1	TGTGCCACCAACGCCGGGACAGGGAGACCCGGGGAGCTGTTTTTT	CATNAGTGRPGELFF
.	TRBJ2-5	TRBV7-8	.	TGTGCCAGCAGCTTACCCAGATTACTGGGTTCCAGGGAGACCCAGTACTTC	CASSLPRLLGSRETQYF
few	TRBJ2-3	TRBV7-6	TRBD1	TGTGCCAGCAGCCCGGGACAGGGCGGCGCAGATACGCAGTATTTT	CASSPGQGGADTQYF
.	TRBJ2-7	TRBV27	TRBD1	TGTGCCAGCAGTTTATCCTCGGGACAGCTATCTTACGAGCAGTACTTC	CASSLSSGQLSYEQYF
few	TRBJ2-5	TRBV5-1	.	TGCGCCAGCAGAGAAGGCCTTCCGGAGACCCAGTACTTC	CASREGLPETQYF
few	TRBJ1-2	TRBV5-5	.	TGTGCCAGCAGCCGGTCGGGGCAAAACTATGGCTACACCTTC	CASSRSGQNYGYTF
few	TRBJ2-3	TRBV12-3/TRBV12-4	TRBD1	TGTGCCAGCAGTTTAGCCCATAGACAGGGCGAAGAAGATACGCAGTATTTT	CASSLAHRQGEEDTQYF
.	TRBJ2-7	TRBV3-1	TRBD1	TGTGCCAGCAGCCCCCGGACAGGGGGGACCTACGAGCAGTACTTC	CASSPRTGGTYEQYF
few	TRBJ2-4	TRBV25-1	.	TGTGCCAGCAGTGAACAGGGATTTGACATTCAGTACTTC	CASSEQGFDIQYF
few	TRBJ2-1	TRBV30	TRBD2	TGTGCCTGGAGTCTAGCGGGTGGGGCACGAAGTGCTGAGCAGTTCTTC	CAWSLAGGARSAEQFF
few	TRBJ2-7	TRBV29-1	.	TGCAGCGTTGAGCGGCTAGACCAGTCGTTCCGCTACGAGCAGTACTTC	CSVERLDQSFRYEQYF
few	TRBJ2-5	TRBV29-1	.	TGCAGCGTTGAAGGGGTTGGTCAGTTAGAGACCCAGTACTTC	CSVEGVGQLETQYF
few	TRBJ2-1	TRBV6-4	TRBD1	TGTGCCAGCAGTGACTCGGGGGACAGGGGTGATGAGCAGTTCTTC	CASSDSGDRGDEQFF
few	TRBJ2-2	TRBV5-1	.	TGCGCCAGCAGCGGCCCTTCCGATCGGGTCAACACCGGGGAGCTGTTTTTT	CASSGPSDRVNTGELFF
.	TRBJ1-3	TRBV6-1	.	TGTGCCAGCAGTCGAGGAGTAAACCCTGGAAACACCATATATTTT	CASSRGVNPGNTIYF
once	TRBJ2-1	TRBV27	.	TGTGCCAGCAGTTTATCAGGGTGGTCCTACAATGAGCAGTTCTTC	CASSLSGWSYNEQFF
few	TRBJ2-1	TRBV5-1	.	TGCGCCAGCAGCTCGGACAGTCTTGTCGTTCCGTTCTTC	CASSSDSLVVPFF
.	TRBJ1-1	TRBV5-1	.	TGCGCCAGCAGCTTGGAAGCAGGGTGGACTGAAGCTTTCTTT	CASSLEAGWTEAFF
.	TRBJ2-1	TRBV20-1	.	TGCAGTGCTAGAGAACGGGCGGGAACCTACAATGAGCAGTTCTTC	CSARERAGTYNEQFF
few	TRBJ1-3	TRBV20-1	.	TGCAGTGCTAGGGTGCTGCGAGGAAACACCATATATTTT	CSARVLRGNTIYF
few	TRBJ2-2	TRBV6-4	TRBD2	TGTGCCAGCGGGCTGTATCCTCTCCCTAGACTAGCGGGAGGACCCCATCCCGGGGAGCTGTTTTTT	CASGLYPLPRLAGGPHPGELFF